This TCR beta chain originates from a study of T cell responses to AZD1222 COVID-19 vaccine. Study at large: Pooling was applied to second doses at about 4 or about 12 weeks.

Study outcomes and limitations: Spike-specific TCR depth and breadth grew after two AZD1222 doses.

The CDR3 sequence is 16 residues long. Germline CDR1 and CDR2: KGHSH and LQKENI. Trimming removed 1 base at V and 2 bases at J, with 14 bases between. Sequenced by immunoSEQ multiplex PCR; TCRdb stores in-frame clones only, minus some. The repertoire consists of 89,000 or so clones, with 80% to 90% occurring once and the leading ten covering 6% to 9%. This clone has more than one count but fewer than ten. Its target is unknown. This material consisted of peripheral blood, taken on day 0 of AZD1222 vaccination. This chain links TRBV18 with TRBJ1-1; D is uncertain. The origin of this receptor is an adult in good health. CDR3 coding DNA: TGTGCCAGCTCACCACGGCGGGCAGACGGAAACACTGAAGCTTTCTTT. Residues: CASSPRRADGNTEAFF.